The rows below give T cell receptor beta chains drawn from one sample of a study of OX40 agonist ivuxolimab in advanced cancers. Here immunoSEQ multiplex PCR was the method, and the copy in TCRdb shows in-frame clones only, minus some. The repertoire consists of tens of thousands of clones, with 94% occurring once and the leading ten covering 15% to 19%. The sample was CD4+ or CD8+ T cells sorted from blood, taken in a trial of the OX40 agonist ivuxolimab. The receptors stem from an adult with an advanced solid tumor such as melanoma, head and neck, liver or kidney cancer. Both conserved end residues are part of each CDR3. Size is stated for part of the rows, as once, few or many counts, or as a class when the clone is expanded.

V: TRBV28; length: 18; size: .; J: TRBJ1-1; CDR3: CASSFPTTSGTGNTEAFF
V: TRBV6-6; length: 13; size: .; J: TRBJ1-5; CDR3: CASTLGPNQPQHF
V: TRBV9; length: 15; size: .; J: TRBJ2-7; CDR3: CASSVGSGTFYEQYF
V: TRBV15; length: 14; size: .; J: TRBJ2-7; CDR3: CATSRAAGSYEQYF
V: TRBV27; length: 14; size: .; J: TRBJ1-2; CDR3: CASSLYPRQYGYTF
V: TRBV4-3; length: 16; size: .; J: TRBJ1-2; CDR3: CASRPARTRLDYGYTF
V: TRBV6-5; length: 15; size: .; J: TRBJ2-7; CDR3: CASSPWEDRNYEQYF
V: TRBV28; length: 11; size: .; J: TRBJ2-1; CDR3: CASSFPNEQFF
V: TRBV28; length: 15; size: .; J: TRBJ1-5; CDR3: CASSLPSSGNQPQHF
V: TRBV7-8; length: 15; size: .; J: TRBJ2-2; CDR3: CASSLRGTGPGELFF
V: TRBV9; length: 16; size: .; J: TRBJ2-1; CDR3: CASSETGAGGMNEQFF
V: TRBV6-5; length: 12; size: .; J: TRBJ1-2; CDR3: CASSYPAGGYTF
V: TRBV29-1; length: 14; size: .; J: TRBJ2-7; CDR3: CSVVSRGHYYEQYF
V: TRBV14; length: 12; size: few; J: TRBJ1-1; CDR3: CASSTGSTEAFF
V: TRBV21-1; length: 17; size: .; J: TRBJ1-3; CDR3: CASSKAGRWGSGNTIYF
V: TRBV9; length: 16; size: .; J: TRBJ1-1; CDR3: CASSVVQGTGDTEAFF
V: TRBV19; length: 13; size: .; J: TRBJ1-1; CDR3: CASSVSPGTEAFF
V: TRBV27; length: 14; size: few; J: TRBJ2-7; CDR3: CASSLGLAAYEQYF
V: TRBV5-1; length: 15; size: once; J: TRBJ1-5; CDR3: CASSWGDRGNQPQHF
V: TRBV4-2; length: 11; size: .; J: TRBJ1-2; CDR3: CASSQDQGYTF
V: TRBV27; length: 14; size: .; J: TRBJ2-7; CDR3: CASSLSPGSYEQYF
V: TRBV4-1; length: 17; size: .; J: TRBJ2-1; CDR3: CASSRYPTGRDWDEQFF
V: TRBV7-9; length: 13; size: .; J: TRBJ2-7; CDR3: CASSLEQVGEQYF
V: TRBV5-1; length: 16; size: .; J: TRBJ2-3; CDR3: CASSLEGLGDTDTQYF
V: TRBV9; length: 13; size: .; J: TRBJ2-7; CDR3: CASSGPGRGLKYF
V: TRBV27; length: 17; size: few; J: TRBJ2-3; CDR3: CASSSVPRESYTDTQYF
V: TRBV4-3; length: 15; size: .; J: TRBJ2-7; CDR3: CASSQEDAGRYEQYF
V: TRBV27; length: 14; size: .; J: TRBJ2-7; CDR3: CASSLSASTYEQYF
V: TRBV9; length: 12; size: .; J: TRBJ2-7; CDR3: CASSGGADEQYF
V: TRBV27; length: 13; size: .; J: TRBJ2-1; CDR3: CASTGLAYNEQFF
V: TRBV19; length: 15; size: .; J: TRBJ1-4; CDR3: CASSISGSGGEKLFF